The 24 T cell receptor beta chains reported below all come from one sample, sequenced in a study of blood T cell repertoires in COVID-19. Only in-frame clones appear in the TCRdb table, and some are missing; sequencing was by immunoSEQ multiplex PCR. The sample carries 90,000 or so clones, around 67% recorded once. The sample taken for sequencing was peripheral blood. Receptor source: a woman aged 60-75 years in a cohort sampled during active or convalescent COVID-19.

The rearrangement links TRBV27 to TRBJ1-5; 8 bases agree with TRBD1. The trim removed 3 bases at V and 5 bases at J, leaving 6 bases unmatched. The CDR3 is 15 amino acids. Per the germline V gene, CDR1 is MNHEY and CDR2 is SMNVEV (reference sequence). As DNA, the CDR3 is TGTGCCAGCAGTTTTCAGGGGGCCGCTTATCAGCCCCAGCATTTT. This gives the protein CASSFQGAAYQPQHF.

The sample holds one count of this clone. The CDR3: CASSQSGAGGETEAFF. The CDR3 region has the DNA TGTGCCAGCAGCCAATCGGGGGCAGGGGGCGAAACTGAAGCTTTCTTT. The chain has TRBV16 and TRBJ1-1, with TRBD1 identical over 8 bases. The CDR3 runs 16 residues. CDR1 KGHSY and CDR2 FQNENV come from the germline V gene. V lost 0 bases, J lost 5 bases, and 8 bases stayed unmatched.

This chain links TRBV19 with TRBJ2-2, with 13 positions matching TRBD2. Per the germline V gene, CDR1 is LNHDA and CDR2 is SQIVND (reference sequence). V was pared by 3 bases and J by 3 bases, with 16 bases of the junction left unmatched. The CDR3 is 21 residues long. The CDR3 nucleotides are TGTGCCAGTAGTATTTTGTTCGGGACTAGCGGGGCCCTGGGGGACACCGGGGAGCTGTTTTTT. Its protein is CASSILFGTSGALGDTGELFF.

This clone was recorded a few times. The chain links TRBV25-1 to TRBJ1-4, with 8 bases that match TRBD1. The germline CDR1 and CDR2 sequences are MGHDK and SYGVNS. Trimming removed 7 bases from V and 5 bases from J; junction bases left unmatched: 3. The CDR3 spans 13 residues. The CDR3, as DNA: TGTGCCAGCACGGGACAGGTGAATGAAAAACTGTTTTTT. Amino acid sequence: CASTGQVNEKLFF.

The chain combines TRBV4-3 with TRBJ1-4; no firm D call. V was shortened by 1 base and J by 6 bases, with 3 bases between the two germline ends. CDR1 is LGHNA, CDR2 YSLEER, per germline. The CDR3 extends over 12 amino acids. The CDR3 loop reads CASSQADEKLFF. The CDR3 region has the DNA TGCGCCAGCAGCCAAGCTGATGAAAAACTGTTTTTT.

This clone was counted ten times or more. V and J are TRBV11-1 and TRBJ2-1; 8 bases fit TRBD1. Germline V lookup: CDR1 SGHAT, CDR2 FQDESV (reference sequence). This CDR3 is built from 16 residues. Trimming at V came to 1 base and at J to 2 bases, leaving 4 bases not matched to a gene. The DNA for the CDR3 is TGTGCCAGCAGCTTAGTTGGACAGGGAGCCTACAATGAGCAGTTCTTC. This codes for CASSLVGQGAYNEQFF.

Concerning this clone itself: Compared with germline, one end of the junction differs, possibly owing to a read error. The chain combines TRBV2 with TRBJ1-4; TRBD1 matches at 8 bases. Germline assignment: CDR1 SNHLY and CDR2 FYNNEI. The CDR3 spans 12 residues. As DNA, the CDR3 is TGTGCCAGCAGTGAAGGGACAGGGACAAGAGTTTTT. Residues: CASSEGTGTRVF.

The chain combines TRBV7-9 with TRBJ2-3; a possible D gene is TRBD1 (6 bases). The length of the CDR3 is 17 residues. Germline CDR1 is SEHNR and CDR2 is FQNEAQ (reference sequence). V dropped 1 base and J dropped 0 bases, with 14 bases sitting between them. The CDR3 DNA is TGTGCCAGCAGCTTAGTAACTACAGGGCTGAGCACAGATACGCAGTATTTT. Translating gives CASSLVTTGLSTDTQYF.

This chain joins TRBV28 and TRBJ2-7; TRBD2 agrees at 7 bases. The V gene's germline CDR1 is MDHEN and CDR2 SYDVKM. Trimming removed 6 bases from V and 0 bases from J; junction bases left unmatched: 8. The CDR3 has 15 amino acids. CDR3 in DNA: TGTGCCAGCAGGGGGGGGGACTGGAGCTCCTACGAGCAGTACTTC. Its translation: CASRGGDWSSYEQYF.

The chain joins TRBV5-1 to TRBJ2-2; 16 nucleotides line up with TRBD2. The length of the CDR3 is 17 residues. CDR1 is SGHRS and CDR2 is YFSETQ in the germline V gene. V was pared by 5 bases and J by 4 bases, with 5 bases of the junction left unmatched. CDR3 nucleotides: TGCGCCAGCAGGGGACTAGCGGGGGGGCCCGGCACCGGGGAGCTGTTTTTT. Translating gives CASRGLAGGPGTGELFF.

This clone was seen just once. This chain uses TRBV7-3 with TRBJ2-3, with D hard to call. The CDR3 is made up of 14 amino acids. V lost 2 bases and J lost 4, with 10 bases in between. Germline CDR1 reads SGHTA; CDR2 reads FQGTGA. The CDR3 protein is CASSLSLGADTQYF. CDR3 nucleotides: TGTGCCAGCAGCTTATCCCTAGGAGCAGATACGCAGTATTTT.

The chain couples TRBV4-2 to TRBJ1-6; 7 bases agree with TRBD1. With 5 bases clipped from V and 11 bases from J, the junction kept 9 bases outside the gene matches. The V gene's germline CDR1 is LGHNA and CDR2 YNFKEQ. The CDR3 runs 14 residues. The CDR3, as DNA: TGTGCCAGCAGCGGACGACAGGGAGGCGCACCCCTCCACTTT. This gives the protein CASSGRQGGAPLHF.

V and J are TRBV6-1 and TRBJ1-1; no definite D call. Germline V CDR1 and CDR2: MNHNS, SASEGT. Trimming shortened V by 4 bases and J by 0 bases, and 15 bases separated the two germline ends. The length of the CDR3 is 16 residues. In DNA form, the CDR3 reads TGTGCCAGCAGTGGACCCATGGGCTTGATGAACACTGAAGCTTTCTTT. This encodes CASSGPMGLMNTEAFF.

This chain uses TRBV4-1 with TRBJ1-3, with unresolved D. V was shortened by 9 bases and J by 0 bases, with 12 bases between the two germline ends. Per germline, CDR1 MGHRA and CDR2 YSYEKL. The CDR3 is made up of 14 amino acids. CDR3 in amino acids: CASRFSLSGNTIYF. DNA of the CDR3: TGCGCCAGTCGGTTTTCCCTCTCTGGAAACACCATATATTTT.

The V gene is TRBV4-2, the J gene TRBJ1-4; 9 nucleotides match TRBD1. Germline V gene lookup returns CDR1 LGHNA and CDR2 YNFKEQ. The CDR3 has 14 amino acids. V gave up 4 bases and J gave up 7 bases; unmatched junction bases: 4. CDR3 amino acids: CASSPGQGFEKLFF. CDR3 nucleotides: TGTGCCAGCAGCCCGGGACAGGGATTTGAAAAACTGTTTTTT.

The CDR3 region has the DNA TGTGCCAGCAGCCCGGTGGGCGGGGGGATCAATGAGCAGTTCTTC. It specifies CASSPVGGGINEQFF. The genes are TRBV7-2 and TRBJ2-1; 8 bases are a match to TRBD2. The germline gives CDR1 SGHTA, CDR2 FQGNSA. This CDR3 has 15 residues. The trim removed 5 bases at V and 6 bases at J, leaving 9 bases unmatched. Looking up the rest from reference TRBV7-2 and TRBJ2-1 gives the full variable domain: GAGVSQSPSNKVTEKGKDVELRCDPISGHTALYWYRQSLGQGLEFLIYFQGNSAPDKSGLPSDRFSAERTGGSVSTLTIQRTQQEDSAVYLCASSPVGGGINEQFFGPGTRLTVL.

In this sample, this clone turned up a few times. V gene TRBV5-1 combines with J gene TRBJ1-6, with 9 bases matching TRBD1. J was trimmed by 4 bases and V by 4 bases; bases with no gene match: 6. CDR1 is SGHRS and CDR2 is YFSETQ in the germline V gene. CDR3 length: 16 amino acids. The CDR3 spells CASSPGTGRYNSPLHF. The CDR3 nucleotides are TGCGCCAGCAGCCCCGGGACAGGGAGATATAATTCACCCCTCCACTTT.

This clone was detected a few times. The chain employs TRBV7-2 and TRBJ2-2; D not certain. Germline loops: CDR1 SGHTA, CDR2 FQGNSA. The CDR3 is 12 residues long. The V gene lost 5 bases and the J gene lost 7 bases, with 8 bases spanning the gap. The CDR3 sequence is CASSRPGGELFF. The DNA of the CDR3 is TGTGCCAGCAGCCGACCGGGCGGGGAGCTGTTTTTT.

This clone has just a few counts. Different DNA sequences within this sample yield the same CDR3. The gene calls are TRBV2 and TRBJ2-7; a weak D match, TRBD1 (6 bases). Germline V lookup: CDR1 SNHLY, CDR2 FYNNEI. CDR3 length: 12 amino acids. The germline V and J ends were trimmed by 9 bases and 0 bases, with 9 bases remaining between them. For the CDR3, the DNA is TGTGCCAGTCGGGACAACTCCTACGAGCAGTACTTC. It is translated as CASRDNSYEQYF. Complete variable domain (other parts from reference TRBV2 and TRBJ2-7): EPEVTQTPSHQVTQMGQEVILRCVPISNHLYFYWYRQILGQKVEFLVSFYNNEISEKSEIFDDQFSVERPDGSNFTLKIRSTKLEDSAMYFCASRDNSYEQYFGPGTRLTVT.

This sequence joins TRBV4-1 and TRBJ1-4; maybe TRBD1 (6 bases). Looked up from germline, CDR1 is MGHRA and CDR2 is YSYEKL. The CDR3 sequence is 14 residues long. The V end lost 3 bases, the J end lost 7 bases, and 12 bases lay between the germline ends. CDR3 sequence reads: CASSQITGTEKLFF. The CDR3 nucleotides read TGCGCCAGCAGCCAGATAACAGGGACTGAAAAACTGTTTTTT.

The chain's CDR3 is CASSFGGAGYTF. The CDR3, as DNA: TGTGCCAGCAGCTTCGGCGGGGCTGGCTACACCTTC. V is TRBV5-4 and J is TRBJ1-2, with TRBD1 as a possible D gene (5 bases). Germline V gene sequence: CDR1 SGHNT, CDR2 YYREEE (reference sequence). The V and J ends lost 2 bases and 7 bases respectively, with 9 bases between them. The CDR3 has 12 amino acids.

In its sample, this clone was seen a few times. V usage is TRBV19 and J usage is TRBJ1-5; possible D gene TRBD1, 6 bases. Germline CDR1 LNHDA, CDR2 SQIVND (reference sequence). V dropped 6 bases and J dropped 3 bases, with 15 bases sitting between them. This CDR3 comprises 15 residues. The CDR3 region is CASSTAGGTNQPQHF. The CDR3 DNA reads TGTGCCAGTAGCACGGCGGGGGGCACCAATCAGCCCCAGCATTTT.

This clone was seen only once. This sequence joins TRBV5-8 and TRBJ2-5; the match to TRBD1 covers 7 bases. V shed 6 bases and J 2 bases; nucleotides not matched to a gene: 13. The CDR3 extends over 16 amino acids. Looked up from germline, CDR1 is SGHTS and CDR2 is YDEGEE. The CDR3 DNA follows: TGTGCCAGCAACCCAGACAGGGTCCAAGGGCAAGAGACCCAGTACTTC. It yields the protein CASNPDRVQGQETQYF.

V usage is TRBV25-1 and J usage is TRBJ2-4; 9 bases map to TRBD1. This CDR3 has 13 residues. Germline loops: CDR1 MGHDK, CDR2 SYGVNS. The J segment lost 0 bases and the V segment lost 9 bases, leaving 0 bases of the junction unmatched. The CDR3 coding sequence is TGTGCCAGGGACAGGGGAGCCAAAAACATTCAGTACTTC. Residues: CARDRGAKNIQYF.